The clone carrying this T cell receptor (beta chain) was found a few times. The antigen is not known. The data are from a study of T cell repertoires in cytomegalovirus infection. About the study: Recently identified HLA-C-restricted and well-studied HLA-B-restricted CMV epitopes were used.

TCRdb fed the reads into MiXCR, producing one record per CDR3 protein. The table includes about 480,000 distinct CDR3 sequences, roughly a third detected once. General study findings and limits: HLA-C-restricted CMV clonotypes gave the most frequent clonotype in two of eight donors.

V was shortened by 5 bases and J by 8 bases, with 10 bases between the two germline ends. The CDR3 extends over 12 amino acids. Germline lookup yields CDR1 SGHTA and CDR2 FQGNSA. The TCR sequence derives from a human donor in good health (CMV status not recorded). Some clones in this sample may be carry-over from other donors' samples. This material consisted of cultured PBMCs, taken from culture after CMV antigen stimulation. This chain links TRBV7-2 with TRBJ2-1; no clear D gene. CDR3 coding DNA: TGTGCCAGCAGCCCAATCGGCGATGAGCAGTTCTTC. This gives the protein CASSPIGDEQFF.